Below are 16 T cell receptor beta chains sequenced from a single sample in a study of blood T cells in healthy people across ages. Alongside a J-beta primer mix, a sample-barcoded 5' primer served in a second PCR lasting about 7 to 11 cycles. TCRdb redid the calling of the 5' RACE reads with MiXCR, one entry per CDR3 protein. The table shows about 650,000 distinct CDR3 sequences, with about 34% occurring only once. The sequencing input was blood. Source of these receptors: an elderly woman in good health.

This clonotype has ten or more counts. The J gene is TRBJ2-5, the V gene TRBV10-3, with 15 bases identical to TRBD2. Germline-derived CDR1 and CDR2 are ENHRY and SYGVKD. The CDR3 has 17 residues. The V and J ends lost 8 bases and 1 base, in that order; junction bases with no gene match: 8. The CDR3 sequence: CAIGVGLAGGIQETQYF. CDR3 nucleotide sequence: TGTGCCATCGGGGTCGGACTAGCGGGGGGGATCCAAGAGACCCAGTACTTC.

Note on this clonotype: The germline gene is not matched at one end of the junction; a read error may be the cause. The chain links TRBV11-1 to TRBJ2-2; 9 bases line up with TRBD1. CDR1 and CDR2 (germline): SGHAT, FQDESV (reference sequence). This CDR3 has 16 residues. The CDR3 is CASSPGTGKGTGERFF. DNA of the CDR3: TGTGCCAGCAGCCCTGGGACAGGGAAAGGCACCGGGGAGCGGTTTTTT.

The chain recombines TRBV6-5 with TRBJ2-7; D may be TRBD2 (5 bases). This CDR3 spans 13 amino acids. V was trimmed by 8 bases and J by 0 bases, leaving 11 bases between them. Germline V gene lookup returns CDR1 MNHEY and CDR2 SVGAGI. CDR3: CASSKSGSYEQYF. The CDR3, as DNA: TGTGCCAGCTCAAAAAGCGGCTCCTACGAGCAGTACTTC.

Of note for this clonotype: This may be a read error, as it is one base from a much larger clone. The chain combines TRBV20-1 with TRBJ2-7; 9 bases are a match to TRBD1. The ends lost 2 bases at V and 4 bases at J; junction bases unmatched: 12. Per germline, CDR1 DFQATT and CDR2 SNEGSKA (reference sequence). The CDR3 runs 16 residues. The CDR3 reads CSARLTGTGRVYEQYF. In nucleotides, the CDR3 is TGCAGTGCTAGACTGACCGGGACAGGGAGGGTATACGAGCAGTACTTC.

The CDR3 sequence: CASSSRQENTGELFF. The CDR3 DNA is TGCGCCAGCAGCTCTCGACAGGAGAACACCGGGGAGCTGTTTTTT. The rearrangement joins TRBV5-1 to TRBJ2-2; TRBD1 is a possible D gene (6 bases). This CDR3 spans 15 amino acids. CDR1 and CDR2 from the germline V gene are SGHRS and YFSETQ. Trimming shortened V by 3 bases and J by 1 base, and 10 bases separated the two germline ends. Full variable domain (rest looked up from reference TRBV5-1 and TRBJ2-2): KAGVTQTPRYLIKTRGQQVTLSCSPISGHRSVSWYQQTPGQGLQFLFEYFSETQRNKGNFPGRFSGRQFSNSRSEMNVSTLELGDSALYLCASSSRQENTGELFFGEGSRLTVL.

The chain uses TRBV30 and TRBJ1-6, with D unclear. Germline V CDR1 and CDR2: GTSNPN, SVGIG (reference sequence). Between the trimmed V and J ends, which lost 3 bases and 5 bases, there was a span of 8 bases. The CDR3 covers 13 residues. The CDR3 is CAWRISDNSPLHF. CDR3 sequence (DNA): TGTGCCTGGAGGATATCAGATAATTCACCCCTCCACTTT.

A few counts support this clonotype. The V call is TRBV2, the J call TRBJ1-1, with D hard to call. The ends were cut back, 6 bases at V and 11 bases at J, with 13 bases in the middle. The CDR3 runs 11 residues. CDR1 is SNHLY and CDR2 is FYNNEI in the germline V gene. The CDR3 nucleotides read TGTGCCAGCAGGGCTAGAATGTCGGCTTTCTTT. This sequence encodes CASRARMSAFF.

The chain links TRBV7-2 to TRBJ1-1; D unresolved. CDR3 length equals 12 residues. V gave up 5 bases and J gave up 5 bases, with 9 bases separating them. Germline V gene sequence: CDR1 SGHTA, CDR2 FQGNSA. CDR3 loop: CASSLTWTEAFF. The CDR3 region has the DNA TGTGCCAGCAGCCTGACGTGGACTGAAGCTTTCTTT.

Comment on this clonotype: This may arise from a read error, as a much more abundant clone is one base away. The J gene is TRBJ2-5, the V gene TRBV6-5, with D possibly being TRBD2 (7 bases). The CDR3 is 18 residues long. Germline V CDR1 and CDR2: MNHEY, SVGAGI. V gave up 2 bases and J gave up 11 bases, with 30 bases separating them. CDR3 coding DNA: TGTGCCAGCAGTTACGGGGCGGGGGCCGGTAAGAGGGGCAATGAGCAGTACTTC. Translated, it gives CASSYGAGAGKRGNEQYF.

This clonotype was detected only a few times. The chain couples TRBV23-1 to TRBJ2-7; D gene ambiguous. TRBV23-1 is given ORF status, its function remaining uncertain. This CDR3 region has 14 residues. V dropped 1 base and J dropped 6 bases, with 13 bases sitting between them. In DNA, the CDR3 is TGCGCCAGCAGTCAATACGAAGAGGTGGGCGAGCAGTACTTC. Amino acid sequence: CASSQYEEVGEQYF.

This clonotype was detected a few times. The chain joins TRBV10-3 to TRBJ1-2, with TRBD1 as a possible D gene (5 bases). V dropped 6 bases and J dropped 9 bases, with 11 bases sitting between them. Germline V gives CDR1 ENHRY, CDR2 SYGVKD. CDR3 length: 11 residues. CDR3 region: CAISGRDRYTF. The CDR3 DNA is TGTGCCATCAGCGGCAGGGATCGCTACACCTTC.

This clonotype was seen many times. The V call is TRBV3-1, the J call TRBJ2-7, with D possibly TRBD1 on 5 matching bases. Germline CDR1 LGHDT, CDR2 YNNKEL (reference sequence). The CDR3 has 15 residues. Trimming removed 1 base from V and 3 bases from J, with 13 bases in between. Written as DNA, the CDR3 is TGTGCCAGCAGCCAAGGGACACGGGCCCACTACGAGCAGTACTTC. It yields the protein CASSQGTRAHYEQYF.

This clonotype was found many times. This chain's CDR3 is CAIMDGYEQYF. CDR3 in DNA: TGTGCCATTATGGACGGCTACGAGCAGTACTTC. The chain employs TRBV10-3 and TRBJ2-7; D gene unclear. CDR3 size: 11 residues. V lost 9 bases and J 3 bases, leaving 9 bases between the germline ends. CDR1 is ENHRY, CDR2 SYGVKD, per germline.

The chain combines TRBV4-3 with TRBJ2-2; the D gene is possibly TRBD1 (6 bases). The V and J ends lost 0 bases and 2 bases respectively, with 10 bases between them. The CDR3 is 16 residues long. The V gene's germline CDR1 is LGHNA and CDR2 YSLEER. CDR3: CASSQDHRDNTGELFF. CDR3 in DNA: TGCGCCAGCAGCCAAGATCACAGGGATAACACCGGGGAGCTGTTTTTT.

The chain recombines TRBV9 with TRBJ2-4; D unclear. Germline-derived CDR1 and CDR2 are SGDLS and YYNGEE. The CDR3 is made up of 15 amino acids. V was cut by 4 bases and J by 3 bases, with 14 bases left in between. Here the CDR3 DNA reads TGTGCCAGCAGCCAAGATGCCTTAGTCAAAAACATTCAGTACTTC. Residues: CASSQDALVKNIQYF.

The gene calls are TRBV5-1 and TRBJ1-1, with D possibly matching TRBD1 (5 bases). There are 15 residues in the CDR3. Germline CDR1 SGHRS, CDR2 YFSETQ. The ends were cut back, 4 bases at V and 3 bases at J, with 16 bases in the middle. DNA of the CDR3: TGCGCCAGCAGCCGGGAGGCGTGGGGGGACACTGAAGCTTTCTTT. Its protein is CASSREAWGDTEAFF.